This T cell receptor (beta chain) appears in the sequencing data of a study of human T cells and chemical hapten exposure (dated by TCRdb to 2020 to 2022). Regarding the complete study: For sensitization, 2% DPC in acetone was applied to a roughly 2 cm by roughly 2 cm area of upper inner arm skin. Libraries were combined into a pool for sequencing, and differences in TCR yield between samples came mainly from small differences in library volumes within the pool. Peripheral blood TCR repertoire changes were tracked in vivo in alopecia patients during primary and secondary sensitization to the hapten diphenylcyclopropenone (DPC). Blood was sampled from patients pre-sensitization (week 0) and at 2, 6 and about 24 weeks after DPC sensitization. Approximately 28 alopecia patients gave blood for TCR sequencing at one to four time points (pre-sensitization, 2, 6 and 24 weeks). Throughout the roughly 23-week study period, patients were also given weekly therapeutic DPC doses on the scalp. The mostly female patient cohort included alopecia areata with under or over 50% scalp involvement, alopecia totalis and alopecia universalis. Patch testing was performed on the upper back with Finn chambers containing 0.01% DPC, and the patch tests were scored after 6 days according to International Contact Dermatitis Research Group standards.

Overall study results and their limits: A positive correlation was found between the number of PT1 expanded TCRs and patch test score, with significance reached at thresholds 8, 16 and 32 but not 4. Because every patient had alopecia, a presumed autoimmune disease, the patients' immune response might differ from that of healthy individuals. No change with DPC sensitization was found in the number of TCRs above 1 in 1000 frequency, and no evidence of global repertoire structure alterations was found. Compared with pre-sensitization or healthy control sets, expanded TCRs formed significantly more large CDR3 similarity clusters, which is consistent with antigen-driven responses. After repeated subsampling, changes were observed in the strength of the expansion versus patch-test correlation and in the threshold at which the correlation became significant.

The table lists this clonotype with a few counts. What antigen it recognizes has not been identified. No much larger clonotype is one base removed from it; base qualities were not supplied. CDR1 and CDR2 (MNHNS, SASEGT) derive from the germline V gene. V and J lose 2 bases and 7 bases, and a span of 12 bases separates them. From its cysteine to its phenylalanine, the CDR3 spans 14 amino acids. The only DNA kept is the CDR3, 42 bases in frame from the first base. Read against the paper, the sample's time point label means: patch test 2, 6 weeks after DPC sensitization. The label giving this sample's treatment or condition can be read as: therapeutic diphenylcyclopropenone sensitization with weekly scalp DPC. At every patch-test visit, the blood draw took place before the patch test was put on. Eligible patients were aged 18 to 70, diagnosed with alopecia, deemed suitable for DPC therapy, and excluded if pregnant. Total RNA was extracted from unfractionated whole blood that had been collected in Tempus Blood RNA tubes.

Library method: RACE. The sequencer was a NextSeq 500. Library preparation attached unique molecular identifiers to individual cDNA molecules for quantitative, reproducible TCR counting. Each blood RNA sample was used to sequence both TCR alpha and TCR beta chains. The paper's processing steps were these. A median of roughly 99,000 TCRs per sample was observed, with a range of roughly 20,000 to 750,000. V, J and CDR3 annotation of the TCR reads was carried out using the Decombinator software suite. For PS versus PT1 abundance plots, all samples were subsampled to the same number of TCRs (28,000). TCRs were defined as expanded if absent before sensitization and observed at least eight times at the 2-week time point. The public reads were quality trimmed at Q25 with fastp and then assembled into clones with MiXCR by TCRdb, keeping productive beta chains. Each CDR3 protein gets just one entry, which takes the most common genes and DNA from the rows behind it. TCRdb's processing, not the study's, gives the V and J calls here. The sample table records about 400,000 distinct CDR3 sequences; roughly 6.3% of these occur just once. The ten most abundant clones make up around 6.1% of the sample.

The chain employs TRBV6-1 and TRBJ1-5, with TRBD1 as a weak D call on 5 bases. This TCR derives from a woman aged 18-29 years with alopecia areata. Some clones in this sample may be carry-over from other donors' samples. The sequenced sample was whole blood, obtained in connection with sensitization to the hapten diphenylcyclopropenone (DPC). Here is the DNA: TGTGCCAGCAGTGAATACCGGGGGGAGCAGCCCCAGCATTTT. It specifies CASSEYRGEQPQHF.